This T cell receptor (beta chain) is drawn from a study of T cells after yellow fever vaccination. V lost 4 bases, J lost 0 bases, and 4 bases lay in between. The CDR3 runs 13 residues. CDR1 is SGHVS, CDR2 FNYEAQ, per germline. The 5'RACE template-switching step produced TCR cDNA and added a universal primer site and UMIs. TCRdb re-derived calls from the 5' RACE reads in MiXCR, one entry per CDR3 protein. The sample lists about 160,000 distinct CDR3 sequences; 6.5% to 8.5% were seen once. This clonotype was recorded at least ten times. This specimen consisted of CD4+ T cells sorted from PBMCs, obtained more than 4 days after the first yellow fever vaccination. The V call is TRBV7-6, the J call TRBJ1-3; D unresolved. The clonotype originates from a man aged 18-30 years who received the YFV17D yellow fever vaccine. CDR3 sequence reads: CASSSYSGNTIYF. CDR3 sequence (DNA): TGTGCCAGCAGCTCTTACTCTGGAAACACCATATATTTT.